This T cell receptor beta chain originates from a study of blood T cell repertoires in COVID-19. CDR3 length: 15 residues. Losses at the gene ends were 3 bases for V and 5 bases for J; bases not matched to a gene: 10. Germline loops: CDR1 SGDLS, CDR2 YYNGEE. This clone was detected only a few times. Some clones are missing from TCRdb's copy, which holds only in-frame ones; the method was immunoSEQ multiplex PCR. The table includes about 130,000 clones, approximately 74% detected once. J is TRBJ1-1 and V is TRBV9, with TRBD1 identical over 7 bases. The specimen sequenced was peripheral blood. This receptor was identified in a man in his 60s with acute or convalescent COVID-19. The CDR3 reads CASSAERTGITEAFF. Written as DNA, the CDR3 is TGTGCCAGCAGCGCAGAAAGGACAGGTATTACTGAAGCTTTCTTT.